These 20 T cell receptor beta chains originate from one sample sequenced in a study of shared clonotypes between healthy human individuals. The protocol was immunoSEQ multiplex PCR, while the TCRdb copy is restricted to in-frame clones and leaves out a portion. The sample records 2 million to 2.5 million clones, approximately 93% being singletons. The sample taken for sequencing was naive CD4+ T cells from PBMCs. Subset given: CD45RA+ positively selected. The source is a man younger than 35 in good health. Some clones in this sample may be carry-over from other donors' samples.

The chain carries TRBV4-1 and TRBJ2-3; no definite D call. CDR3 length: 13 amino acids. Per the germline V gene, CDR1 is MGHRA and CDR2 is YSYEKL. V was shortened by 1 base and J by 3 bases, with 5 bases between the two germline ends. The CDR3 nucleotides read TGCGCCAGCAGCCAAGTAATAACAGATACGCAGTATTTT. Protein sequence: CASSQVITDTQYF.

This rearrangement joins TRBV28 to TRBJ1-2, with D unresolved. Germline V lookup: CDR1 MDHEN, CDR2 SYDVKM. This CDR3 comprises 14 residues. The germline V and J ends were trimmed by 5 bases and 5 bases, with 15 bases remaining between them. This CDR3 reads CASSITGRIYGYTF. The CDR3 nucleotides are TGTGCCAGCAGTATAACTGGACGGATATATGGCTACACCTTC.

The chain carries TRBV2 and TRBJ2-7; unclear D gene. Trimming took 5 bases from V and 5 from J, leaving 10 bases between them. Germline assignment: CDR1 SNHLY and CDR2 FYNNEI. The CDR3 loop spans 12 amino acids. The DNA of the CDR3 is TGTGCCAGCAGTTTCGACTCAAACGAGCAGTACTTC. Translation gives CASSFDSNEQYF.

This chain joins TRBV18 and TRBJ2-3; no firm D call. Between the trimmed V and J ends, which lost 1 base and 6 bases, there was a span of 11 bases. Germline V gene sequence: CDR1 KGHSH, CDR2 LQKENI. CDR3 length equals 14 residues. The chain's CDR3 is CASSPQNTGDTQYF. Written as DNA, the CDR3 is TGTGCCAGCTCACCACAAAATACCGGGGATACGCAGTATTTT.

A word on this clone: Other DNA sequences from this sample encode an identical CDR3 as well. The chain carries TRBV2 and TRBJ2-1; D is uncertain. This CDR3 has 11 amino acids. CDR1 and CDR2 (germline): SNHLY, FYNNEI. V gave up 5 bases and J gave up 6 bases, with 5 bases separating them. In nucleotides, the CDR3 is TGTGCCAGCAGTTCCCTCAATGAGCAGTTCTTC. This sequence encodes CASSSLNEQFF.

The CDR3 DNA reads as TGTGCCAGCAGTCGACTAGCGGGAGTGAATGAGCAGTTCTTC. Translated, it gives CASSRLAGVNEQFF. This chain joins TRBV21-1 and TRBJ2-1; the D call in the table, TRBD2, was not verified against the DNA. TRBV21-1 is a pseudogene segment. The CDR3 length is 14 residues.

The chain is built from TRBV6-1 and TRBJ2-7; 8 bases match TRBD2. Germline CDR1 and CDR2: MNHNS and SASEGT. With V trimmed by 6 bases and J by 5 bases, 12 bases remained unmatched. The CDR3 has 15 residues. This CDR3 is CASRPPGGASDEQYF. The CDR3 DNA reads as TGTGCCAGCAGACCTCCGGGGGGGGCGAGCGACGAGCAGTACTTC.

The rearrangement uses TRBV27 and TRBJ1-2; 11 bases are a match to TRBD1. CDR3 length equals 15 residues. Germline V gene sequence: CDR1 MNHEY, CDR2 SMNVEV (reference sequence). V shed 5 bases and J 4 bases; nucleotides not matched to a gene: 6. The CDR3 protein is CASSPWTGGAYGYTF. CDR3 nucleotide sequence: TGTGCCAGCAGTCCCTGGACAGGGGGCGCCTATGGCTACACCTTC.

As concerns this clone: The same CDR3 can be traced to other DNA sequences in this sample. This sequence joins TRBV7-9 and TRBJ2-7; TRBD1 matches 9 bases. Germline-derived CDR1 and CDR2 are SEHNR and FQNEAQ (reference sequence). This CDR3 has 14 amino acids. V lost 5 bases to trimming and J lost 3 bases; unmatched junction nucleotides: 5. CDR3 sequence reads: CASSLWDRDYEQYF. The DNA of the CDR3 is TGTGCCAGCAGCCTCTGGGACAGGGACTACGAGCAGTACTTC. The whole variable domain, filled in from reference TRBV7-9 and TRBJ2-7, reads DTGVSQNPRHKITKRGQNVTFRCDPISEHNRLYWYRQTLGQGPEFLTYFQNEAQLEKSRLLSDRFSAERPKGSFSTLEIQRTEQGDSAMYLCASSLWDRDYEQYFGPGTRLTVT.

The chain has TRBV6-5 and TRBJ2-7; D perhaps matches TRBD2 (5 bases). This CDR3 spans 16 amino acids. Germline CDR1 MNHEY, CDR2 SVGAGI. Trimming took off 4 bases at V and 0 bases at J, with 16 bases between the two ends. The CDR3: CASSSAAASSSYEQYF. CDR3 coding DNA: TGTGCCAGCAGTTCCGCAGCGGCTTCAAGCTCCTACGAGCAGTACTTC.

The V and J genes are TRBV7-8 and TRBJ2-7; D may be TRBD2 (7 bases). Germline V gene sequence: CDR1 SGHVS, CDR2 FQNEAQ. The CDR3 length is 14 residues. The V end lost 2 bases, the J end lost 3 bases, and 11 bases lay between the germline ends. The CDR3 DNA is TGTGCCAGCAGCTTAAGGGGGGGAAGCTACGAGCAGTACTTC. Its translation: CASSLRGGSYEQYF. The variable domain in full, completed from reference TRBV7-8 and TRBJ2-7, reads GAGVSQSPRYKVAKRGQDVALRCDPISGHVSLFWYQQALGQGPEFLTYFQNEAQLDKSGLPSDRFFAERPEGSVSTLKIQRTQQEDSAVYLCASSLRGGSYEQYFGPGTRLTVT.

This sequence joins TRBV5-1 and TRBJ2-7; no definite D call. The V and J ends lost 0 bases and 5 bases respectively, with 12 bases between them. The CDR3 extends over 14 amino acids. Per the germline V gene, CDR1 is SGHRS and CDR2 is YFSETQ. As DNA, the CDR3 is TGCGCCAGCAGCTTGGGTCAGGTCGAAGACGAGCAGTACTTC. Encoded protein: CASSLGQVEDEQYF.

This clone was seen a handful of times. The chain joins TRBV5-6 to TRBJ2-2; 10 positions agree with TRBD2. The CDR3 has 14 residues. CDR1 is SGHDT and CDR2 is YYEEEE in the germline V gene. J lost 7 bases, V lost 5 bases, and 5 bases had no gene match. CDR3 region: CASRITSGIGELFF. In DNA, the CDR3 is TGTGCCAGCAGAATAACTAGCGGGATCGGGGAGCTGTTTTTT.

The chain has TRBV7-2 and TRBJ1-2, with 8 bases identical to TRBD1. This CDR3 is 15 amino acids long. J gave up 6 bases and V 5 bases, and 11 bases lay outside the gene matches. Germline assignment: CDR1 SGHTA and CDR2 FQGNSA. For the CDR3, the DNA is TGTGCCAGCAGCACTTGGACAGGGATTTATAATGGCTACACCTTC. Its protein product is CASSTWTGIYNGYTF.

V and J are TRBV30 and TRBJ1-5; possible D gene TRBD1, 6 bases. Germline-derived CDR1 and CDR2 are GTSNPN and SVGIG (reference sequence). The CDR3 totals 14 residues. V shed 3 bases and J shed 7 bases, with 16 bases lying between them. The CDR3 DNA follows: TGTGCCTGGAGCGAACTCAGGGGCGGGCAGCCCCAGCATTTT. It codes for CAWSELRGGQPQHF.

The V gene is TRBV15, the J gene TRBJ2-7; tentatively, D is TRBD2 (6 bases). V gave up 4 bases and J gave up 2 bases, with 12 bases separating them. The CDR3 runs 14 residues. Per germline, CDR1 LNHNV and CDR2 YYDKDF (reference sequence). The DNA for the CDR3 is TGTGCCACCAGCATGCGGGGAACCCCCTACGAGCAGTACTTC. The encoded protein is CATSMRGTPYEQYF.

This clone was detected a few times. The chain combines TRBV5-6 with TRBJ1-1; 7 bases line up with TRBD1. CDR1 is SGHDT, CDR2 YYEEEE, per germline. The CDR3 length is 13 residues. The V and J ends lost 4 bases and 5 bases, in that order; junction bases with no gene match: 5. CDR3 nucleotides: TGTGCCAGCAGCCCGACAGGGAGGACTGAAGCTTTCTTT. Its translation is CASSPTGRTEAFF.

The chain carries TRBV5-8 and TRBJ1-2; D unclear. This CDR3 has 16 amino acids. Germline CDR1 reads SGHTS; CDR2 reads YDEGEE. The V end lost 0 bases, the J end lost 2 bases, and 14 bases lay between the germline ends. The CDR3 region is CASSLVNTGLNYGYTF. The DNA for the CDR3 is TGTGCCAGCAGCTTGGTCAACACGGGTTTAAACTATGGCTACACCTTC.

This clone was counted a single time. The V and J genes are TRBV15 and TRBJ2-6; TRBD2 might be the D (7 bases). The V gene's germline CDR1 is LNHNV and CDR2 YYDKDF (reference sequence). The CDR3 consists of 19 residues. The V end lost 5 bases, the J end lost 0 bases, and 20 bases lay between the germline ends. The chain's CDR3 is CATSLSRGSGPSGANVLTF. The CDR3 bases are TGTGCCACCAGCCTGAGCAGGGGTAGCGGGCCCTCTGGGGCCAACGTCCTGACTTTC.

The J gene is TRBJ2-1, the V gene TRBV25-1; perhaps D is TRBD1 or TRBD2 (5 bases each). Germline V CDR1 and CDR2: MGHDK, SYGVNS. V was trimmed by 3 bases and J by 8 bases, leaving 14 bases between them. CDR3 size: 14 residues. In nucleotides, the CDR3 is TGTGCCAGCAGTGATCCGGCTAGCAGGGATGAGCAGTTCTTC. As protein: CASSDPASRDEQFF.